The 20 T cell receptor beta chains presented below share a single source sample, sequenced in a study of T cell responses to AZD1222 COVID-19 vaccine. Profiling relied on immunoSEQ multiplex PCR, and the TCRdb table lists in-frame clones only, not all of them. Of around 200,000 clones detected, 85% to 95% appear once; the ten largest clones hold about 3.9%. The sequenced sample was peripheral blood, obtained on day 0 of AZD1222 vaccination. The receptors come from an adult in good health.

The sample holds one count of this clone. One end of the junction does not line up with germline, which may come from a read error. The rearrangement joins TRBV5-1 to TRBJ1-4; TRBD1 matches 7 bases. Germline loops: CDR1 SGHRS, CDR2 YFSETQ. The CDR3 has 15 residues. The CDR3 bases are TGCGCCAGCAGCTTGCAGGGGGAGGCTAACGAAAAACTGTTTTTT. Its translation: CASSLQGEANEKLFF.

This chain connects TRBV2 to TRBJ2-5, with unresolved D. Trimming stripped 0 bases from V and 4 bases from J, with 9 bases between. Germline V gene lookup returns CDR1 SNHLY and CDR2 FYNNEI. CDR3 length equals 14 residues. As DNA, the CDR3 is TGTGCCAGCAGTGAAGCGGGGATACGAGAGACCCAGTACTTC. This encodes CASSEAGIRETQYF.

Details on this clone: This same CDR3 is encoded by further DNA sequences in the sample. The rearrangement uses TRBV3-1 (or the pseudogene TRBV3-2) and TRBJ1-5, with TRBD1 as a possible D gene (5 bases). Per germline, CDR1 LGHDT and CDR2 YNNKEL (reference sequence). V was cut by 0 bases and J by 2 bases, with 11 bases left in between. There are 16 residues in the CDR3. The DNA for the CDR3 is TGTGCCAGCAGCCAAGATGGGGGAGGGGGCAATCAGCCCCAGCATTTT. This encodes CASSQDGGGGNQPQHF.

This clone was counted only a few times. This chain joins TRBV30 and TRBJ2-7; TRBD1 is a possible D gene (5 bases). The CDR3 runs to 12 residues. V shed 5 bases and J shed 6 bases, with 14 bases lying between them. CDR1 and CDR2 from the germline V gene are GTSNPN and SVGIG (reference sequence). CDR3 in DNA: TGTGCCTGGCGTTCCTCTACAGGCGAGCAGTACTTC. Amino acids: CAWRSSTGEQYF.

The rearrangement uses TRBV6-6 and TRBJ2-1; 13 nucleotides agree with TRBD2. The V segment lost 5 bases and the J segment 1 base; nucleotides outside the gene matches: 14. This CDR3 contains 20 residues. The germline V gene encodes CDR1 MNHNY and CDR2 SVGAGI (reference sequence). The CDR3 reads CASSHQKTSGGPGSYNEQFF. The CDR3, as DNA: TGTGCCAGCAGTCACCAAAAGACTAGCGGGGGGCCAGGGTCCTACAATGAGCAGTTCTTC.

CDR3 nucleotides: TGTGCCAGCAGGGCGGGGAGTGAGCAGTTCTTC. Protein sequence: CASRAGSEQFF. The chain carries TRBV12-3 or TRBV12-4 and TRBJ2-1; a weak D match, TRBD2 (6 bases). Between the trimmed V and J ends, which lost 6 bases and 9 bases, there was a span of 9 bases. The CDR3 consists of 11 residues.

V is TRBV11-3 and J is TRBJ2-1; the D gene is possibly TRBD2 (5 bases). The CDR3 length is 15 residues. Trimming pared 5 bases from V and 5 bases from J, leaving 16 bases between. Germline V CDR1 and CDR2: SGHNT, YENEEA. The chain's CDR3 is CASSLIGNRNNEQFF. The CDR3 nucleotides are TGTGCCAGCAGCCTTATCGGGAATCGTAACAATGAGCAGTTCTTC.

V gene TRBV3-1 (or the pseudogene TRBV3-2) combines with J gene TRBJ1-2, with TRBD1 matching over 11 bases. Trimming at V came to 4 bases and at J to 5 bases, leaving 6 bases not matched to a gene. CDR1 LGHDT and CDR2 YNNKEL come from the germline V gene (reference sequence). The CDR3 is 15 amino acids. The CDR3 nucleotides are TGTGCCAGCAGCCTTTGGACAGGGGGCGGGTATGGCTACACCTTC. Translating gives CASSLWTGGGYGYTF.

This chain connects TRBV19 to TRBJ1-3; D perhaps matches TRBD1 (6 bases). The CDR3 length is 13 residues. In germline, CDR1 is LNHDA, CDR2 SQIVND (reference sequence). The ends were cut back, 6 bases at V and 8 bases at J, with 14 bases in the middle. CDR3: CASSPQGSYTIYF. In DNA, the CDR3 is TGTGCCAGTAGCCCACAGGGATCGTACACCATATATTTT.

DNA of the CDR3: TGCGCCAGCGGGTATAACTACGAGCAGTACTTC. This translates into CASGYNYEQYF. V usage is TRBV5-1 and J usage is TRBJ2-7; D unclear. Trimming left V 7 bases short and J 3 bases short, with 8 bases between. CDR3 length: 11 amino acids. CDR1 and CDR2 (germline): SGHRS, YFSETQ.

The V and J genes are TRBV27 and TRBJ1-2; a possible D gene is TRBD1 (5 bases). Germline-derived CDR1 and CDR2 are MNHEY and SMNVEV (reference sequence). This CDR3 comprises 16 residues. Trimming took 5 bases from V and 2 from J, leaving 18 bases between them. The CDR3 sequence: CASSHFPDGGNYGYTF. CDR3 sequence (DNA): TGTGCCAGCAGTCACTTCCCTGACGGGGGGAACTATGGCTACACCTTC.

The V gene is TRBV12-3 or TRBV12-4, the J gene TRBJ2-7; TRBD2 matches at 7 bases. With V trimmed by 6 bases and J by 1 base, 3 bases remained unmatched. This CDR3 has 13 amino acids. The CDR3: CASRGSGSYEQYF. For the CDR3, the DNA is TGTGCCAGCAGAGGTAGCGGGTCCTACGAGCAGTACTTC.

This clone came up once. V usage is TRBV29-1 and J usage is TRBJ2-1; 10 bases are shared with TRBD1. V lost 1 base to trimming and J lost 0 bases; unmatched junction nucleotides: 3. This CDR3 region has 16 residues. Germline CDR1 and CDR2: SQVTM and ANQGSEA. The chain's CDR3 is CSVEGQGADSYNEQFF. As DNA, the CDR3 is TGCAGCGTTGAAGGACAGGGGGCGGACTCCTACAATGAGCAGTTCTTC.

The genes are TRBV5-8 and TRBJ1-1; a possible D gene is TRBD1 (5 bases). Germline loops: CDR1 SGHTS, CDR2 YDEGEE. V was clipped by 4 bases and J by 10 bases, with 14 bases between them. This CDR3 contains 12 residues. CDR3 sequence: CASSPNGGRAFF. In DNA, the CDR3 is TGTGCCAGCAGCCCCAACGGGGGGAGAGCTTTCTTT.

The CDR3 loop reads CASSVLAGENTEAFF. CDR3 DNA sequence: TGTGCCAGCAGCGTATTGGCAGGGGAGAACACTGAAGCTTTCTTT. The chain employs TRBV9 and TRBJ1-1, with TRBD1 as a possible D gene (6 bases). Trimming left V 1 base short and J 1 base short, with 11 bases between. From germline, CDR1 is SGDLS and CDR2 YYNGEE. This CDR3 has 15 amino acids.

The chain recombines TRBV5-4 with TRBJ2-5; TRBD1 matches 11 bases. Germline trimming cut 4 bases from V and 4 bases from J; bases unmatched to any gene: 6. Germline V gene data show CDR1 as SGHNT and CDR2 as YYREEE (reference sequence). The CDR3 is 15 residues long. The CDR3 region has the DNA TGTGCCAGCAGCCCGGACAGGGGGCGGGCAGAGACCCAGTACTTC. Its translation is CASSPDRGRAETQYF.

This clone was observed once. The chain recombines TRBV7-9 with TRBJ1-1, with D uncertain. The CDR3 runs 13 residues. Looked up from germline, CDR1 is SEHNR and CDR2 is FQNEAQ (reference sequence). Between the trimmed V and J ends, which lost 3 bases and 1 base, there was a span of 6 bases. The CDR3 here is CASSFVPNTEAFF. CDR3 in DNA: TGTGCCAGCAGCTTCGTCCCGAACACTGAAGCTTTCTTT.

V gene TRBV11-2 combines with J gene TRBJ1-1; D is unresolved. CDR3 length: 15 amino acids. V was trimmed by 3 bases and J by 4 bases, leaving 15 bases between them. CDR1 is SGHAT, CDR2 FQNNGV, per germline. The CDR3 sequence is CASSFFSGGRTEAFF. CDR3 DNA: TGTGCCAGCAGCTTTTTTTCCGGTGGCCGCACTGAAGCTTTCTTT.

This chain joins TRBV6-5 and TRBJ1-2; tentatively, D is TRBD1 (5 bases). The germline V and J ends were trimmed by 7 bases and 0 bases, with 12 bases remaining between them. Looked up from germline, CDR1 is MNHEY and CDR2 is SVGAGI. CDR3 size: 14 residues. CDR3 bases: TGTGCCAGCATGGAGGGGCACCCTAACTATGGCTACACCTTC. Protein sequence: CASMEGHPNYGYTF.

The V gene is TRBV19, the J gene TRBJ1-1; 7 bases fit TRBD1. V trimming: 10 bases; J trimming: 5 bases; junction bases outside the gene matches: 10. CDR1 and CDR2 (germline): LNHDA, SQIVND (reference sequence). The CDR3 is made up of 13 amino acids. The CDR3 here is CATGYNRGTEAFF. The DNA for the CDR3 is TGTGCCACGGGATATAACAGGGGTACTGAAGCTTTCTTT.